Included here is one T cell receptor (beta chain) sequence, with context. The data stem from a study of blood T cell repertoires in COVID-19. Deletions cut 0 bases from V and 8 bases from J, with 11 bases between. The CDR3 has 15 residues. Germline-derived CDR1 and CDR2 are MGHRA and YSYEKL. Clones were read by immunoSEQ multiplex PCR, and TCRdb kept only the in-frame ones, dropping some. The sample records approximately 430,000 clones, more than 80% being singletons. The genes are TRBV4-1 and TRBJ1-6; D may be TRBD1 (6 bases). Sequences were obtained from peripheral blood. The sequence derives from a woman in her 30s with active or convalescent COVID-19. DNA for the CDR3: TGCGCCAGCAGCCAAGACAGGGGCCCGGATTCACCCCTCCACTTT. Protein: CASSQDRGPDSPLHF.